This is a list of T cell receptor beta chains from one sample in a study of CD8+CD57+ T cells in acquired aplastic anemia. TCRdb reprocessed the reads via MiXCR and lists one record per CDR3 protein. This table has more than 150,000 distinct CDR3 sequences, around 50% appearing once. Material: sorted CD4+, CD8+, or CD8+CD57+ T cells (not recorded which) from PBMCs. The receptors here all came from a human donor with aplastic anemia. The CDR3 runs from the conserved cysteine through the conserved F or W. D genes are given only for firm matches. Clone size appears in some rows only: once, few, many, or a class for an expanded clone.

clone size,D gene,J gene,V gene,CDR3 DNA,CDR3 protein
.,.,TRBJ2-5,TRBV29-1,TGCAGCGTTGGTATGTACCAAGAGACCCAGTACTTC,CSVGMYQETQYF
.,TRBD1,TRBJ2-7,TRBV24-1,TGTGCCACCAGTGAGAGGACAGGCGCTGGTGGGTACGAGCAGTACTTC,CATSERTGAGGYEQYF
once,.,TRBJ2-7,TRBV10-3,TGTGCCACAGTTACCGGGCCGCGCGGAGACGAGCAGTACTTC,CATVTGPRGDEQYF
many,.,TRBJ2-2,TRBV5-6,TGTGCCAGCAGCTTACGATGGTGGCCCACCGGGGAGCTGTTTTTT,CASSLRWWPTGELFF
once,.,TRBJ2-5,TRBV10-2,TGCGCCAGCAGTTCGACTATCAAAGGGACCCAGTACTTC,CASSSTIKGTQYF
many,.,TRBJ2-3,TRBV19,TGTGCCAGCCGGGAATGGGAGTCCACAGATACGCAGTATTTT,CASREWESTDTQYF
.,.,TRBJ2-2,TRBV7-2,TGTGCCAGCAGTTCTCGGGCCCCCGGGGAGCTGTTTTTT,CASSSRAPGELFF
many,.,TRBJ2-1,TRBV20-1,TGCAGTGCTAGCGACGGGGGAGATGAGCAGTTCTTC,CSASDGGDEQFF
few,.,TRBJ1-2,TRBV7-6,TGTGCCAGCAGCCCTCAGGAGAACTATGGCTACACCTTC,CASSPQENYGYTF
.,TRBD2,TRBJ2-1,TRBV11-1,TGTGCCAGCAGCCCGAAGTTGACTAGCGGGAGGACCTACAATGAGCAGTTCTTC,CASSPKLTSGRTYNEQFF
many,TRBD2,TRBJ2-1,TRBV5-6,TGTGCCAGCAGCTTCGGACTAGCGGGTTACAATGAGCAGTTCTTC,CASSFGLAGYNEQFF
.,.,TRBJ2-1,TRBV7-3,TGTGCCAGCAGCTTAGGGGGGTCGCAGTTCTTC,CASSLGGSQFF
many,.,TRBJ2-7,TRBV7-2,TGTGCCAGCAGCTTAGGATTGGCAGGGACGAACACCGAGCAGTACTTC,CASSLGLAGTNTEQYF
few,.,TRBJ2-7,TRBV28,TGTGCCAGCAGTTTTGGTACAGGGCTATACGAGCAGTACTTC,CASSFGTGLYEQYF
few,.,TRBJ1-6,TRBV19,TGTGCCAGTAGTATTGAGAATTCACCCCTCCACTTT,CASSIENSPLHF
.,TRBD1,TRBJ2-7,TRBV29-1,TGCAGCGTTCGGACAGGACCAAACTACGAGCAGTACTTC,CSVRTGPNYEQYF
.,TRBD1,TRBJ2-5,TRBV2,TGTGCCAGCCCTAAGGGGACAGGGGCCGAGACCCAGTACTTC,CASPKGTGAETQYF
.,.,TRBJ1-2,TRBV25-1,TGTGCCAGCAGTGAATCGGGGGGGCGCTACTATGGCTACACCTTC,CASSESGGRYYGYTF
many,.,TRBJ1-4,TRBV5-1,TGCGCCAGCAGCTTAAGACGCCCTAATGAAAAACTGTTTTTT,CASSLRRPNEKLFF
.,TRBD1,TRBJ1-1,TRBV7-2,TGTGCCAGCAGCTATACCGGGACAGCGAACACTGAAGCTTTCTTT,CASSYTGTANTEAFF
many,TRBD1,TRBJ2-4,TRBV2,TGTGCCAGCAGGAGGGACAGGTTAGCCAAAAACATTCAGTACTTC,CASRRDRLAKNIQYF
.,TRBD1,TRBJ1-6,TRBV2,TGTGCCAGCAGAGGGGGACAGAGCTCCTATAATTCACCCCTCCACTTT,CASRGGQSSYNSPLHF